This entry lists 6 T cell receptor beta chains sequenced from one sample in a study of blood T cell repertoires in COVID-19. Using immunoSEQ multiplex PCR, the repertoire was profiled, and TCRdb retains in-frame clones only, with some absent. The sample has approximately 110,000 clones, around 91% seen once. Sequencing was done on a sample of peripheral blood. All receptors come from a woman older than 75 with acute or convalescent COVID-19.

This clone has a handful of counts. The chain couples TRBV10-3 to TRBJ1-5; TRBD1 might be the D (6 bases). This CDR3 is built from 15 residues. Trimming took off 0 bases at V and 2 bases at J, with 8 bases between the two ends. The germline V gene encodes CDR1 ENHRY and CDR2 SYGVKD. CDR3 nucleotide sequence: TGTGCCATCAGTGAGTCAAGGACAGGCAATCAGCCCCAGCATTTT. It translates to CAISESRTGNQPQHF.

The chain links TRBV2 to TRBJ2-3, with TRBD1 identical over 7 bases. The V and J ends lost 5 bases and 4 bases, in that order; junction bases with no gene match: 3. The germline CDR1 and CDR2 sequences are SNHLY and FYNNEI. The CDR3 loop spans 13 amino acids. The CDR3 region is CASSRQGADTQYF. CDR3 DNA sequence: TGTGCCAGCAGTCGACAGGGTGCAGATACGCAGTATTTT.

The chain has TRBV28 and TRBJ2-2; 10 positions agree with TRBD1. The CDR3 totals 18 residues. Germline V gives CDR1 MDHEN, CDR2 SYDVKM. Trimming took 4 bases from V and 3 from J; bases not matched to a gene: 11. The CDR3 spells CASSSLTRTGGHTGELFF. For the CDR3, the DNA is TGTGCCAGCAGTTCCCTTACTAGGACAGGGGGTCACACCGGGGAGCTGTTTTTT. Supplemented by reference TRBV28 and TRBJ2-2, the full variable domain reads DVKVTQSSRYLVKRTGEKVFLECVQDMDHENMFWYRQDPGLGLRLIYFSYDVKMKEKGDIPEGYSVSREKKERFSLILESASTNQTSMYLCASSSLTRTGGHTGELFFGEGSRLTVL.

This CDR3 is CASSPYPGQGLSGANVLTF. The CDR3 nucleotides are TGTGCCAGCAGTCCGTATCCGGGACAGGGTCTCTCTGGGGCCAACGTCCTGACTTTC. The rearrangement uses TRBV27 and TRBJ2-6, with 9 bases lining up with TRBD1. J was trimmed by 0 bases and V by 5 bases; bases with no gene match: 11. Germline CDR1 and CDR2: MNHEY and SMNVEV (reference sequence). The CDR3 loop spans 19 amino acids.

The CDR3 region is CAMGTGDQPQHF. CDR3 nucleotide sequence: TGTGCCATGGGGACAGGGGATCAGCCCCAGCATTTT. The V call is TRBV10-3, the J call TRBJ1-5, with TRBD1 matching 10 bases. Germline V gives CDR1 ENHRY, CDR2 SYGVKD. Trimming removed 9 bases from V and 5 bases from J; junction bases left unmatched: 1. The CDR3 is 12 amino acids.

The table lists this clone with a count of one. This CDR3 is also generated by other DNA sequences in the sample. The chain employs TRBV4-3 and TRBJ1-2; D perhaps matches TRBD1 (6 bases). V lost 0 bases to trimming and J lost 4 bases, with 9 bases between them. Germline lookup yields CDR1 LGHNA and CDR2 YSLEER. This CDR3 has 14 residues. In nucleotides, the CDR3 is TGCGCCAGCAGCCAAGAGGCCAGGGGCTATGGCTACACCTTC. It codes for CASSQEARGYGYTF.